The 7 T cell receptor beta chains reported below all come from one sample, sequenced in a study of cytomegalovirus exposure and HLA in healthy donors. Only in-frame clones appear in the TCRdb table, and some are missing; sequencing was by immunoSEQ multiplex PCR. In the table there are more than 95,000 clones, 70% to 90% of which are singletons. The sequencing sample was made of PBMCs. These TCRs come from a man aged 18 to 35 in good health and CMV-seropositive.

The chain has TRBV30 and TRBJ1-1; perhaps TRBD1 as D (6 bases). This CDR3 has 14 residues. Per the germline V gene, CDR1 is GTSNPN and CDR2 is SVGIG (reference sequence). With 5 bases removed from V and 1 base from J, the gap between germline ends came to 14 bases. This chain's CDR3 is CAWAWDIENTEAFF. The CDR3 DNA sequence: TGTGCCTGGGCCTGGGACATTGAGAACACTGAAGCTTTCTTT.

This chain connects TRBV4-1 to TRBJ2-6, with 10 bases lining up with TRBD1. V shed 5 bases, J shed 2 bases, and the junction held 0 bases outside the gene matches. This CDR3 contains 15 residues. Per germline, CDR1 MGHRA and CDR2 YSYEKL. Here the CDR3 reads CASSDRGPGANVLTF. The CDR3 coding sequence is TGCGCCAGCAGCGACAGGGGGCCTGGGGCCAACGTCCTGACTTTC.

The DNA for the CDR3 is TGCGCCAGCAGGAATTCTGGACTGACCGCCTCCTACGAGCAGTACTTC. Its protein product is CASRNSGLTASYEQYF. The chain recombines TRBV5-1 with TRBJ2-7; D may be TRBD2 (5 bases). Germline V lookup: CDR1 SGHRS, CDR2 YFSETQ. The CDR3 totals 16 residues. The ends were cut back, 5 bases at V and 0 bases at J, with 18 bases in the middle.

This rearrangement joins TRBV19 to TRBJ1-1; the D is unclear. Germline V gene lookup returns CDR1 LNHDA and CDR2 SQIVND (reference sequence). The CDR3 runs 13 residues. Trimming shortened V by 3 bases and J by 1 base, and 6 bases separated the two germline ends. The CDR3 reads CASSMRQNTEAFF. The DNA of the CDR3 is TGTGCCAGTAGTATGCGGCAGAACACTGAAGCTTTCTTT.

The chain carries TRBV7-2 and TRBJ2-1; TRBD1 matches at 8 bases. Germline-derived CDR1 and CDR2 are SGHTA and FQGNSA. J was trimmed by 6 bases and V by 1 base; bases with no gene match: 5. The CDR3 consists of 15 residues. The CDR3 sequence: CASSLEQGGINEQFF. The DNA of the CDR3 is TGTGCCAGCAGCTTAGAACAGGGGGGAATCAATGAGCAGTTCTTC. The full variable domain, in which reference TRBV7-2 and TRBJ2-1 provide the parts outside the CDR3, is GAGVSQSPSNKVTEKGKDVELRCDPISGHTALYWYRQSLGQGLEFLIYFQGNSAPDKSGLPSDRFSAERTGGSVSTLTIQRTQQEDSAVYLCASSLEQGGINEQFFGPGTRLTVL.

The CDR3 sequence is CASSSTTTSGGLSTDTQYF. The CDR3 DNA is TGTGCCAGCAGCTCCACAACAACTAGCGGGGGGTTAAGCACAGATACGCAGTATTTT. V and J are TRBV7-9 and TRBJ2-3; 12 bases are a match to TRBD2. The CDR3 is 19 residues long. V trimming: 4 bases; J trimming: 0 bases; junction bases outside the gene matches: 11. Germline V gene lookup returns CDR1 SEHNR and CDR2 FQNEAQ (reference sequence).

The rearrangement joins TRBV27 to TRBJ2-7, with TRBD1 as a possible D gene (6 bases). CDR1 is MNHEY, CDR2 SMNVEV, per germline (reference sequence). The CDR3 loop spans 14 amino acids. The V and J ends lost 4 bases and 5 bases respectively, with 15 bases between them. The CDR3 sequence: CASSYGDTHHEQYF. The CDR3 DNA is TGTGCCAGCAGTTATGGGGACACGCACCACGAGCAGTACTTC.